The entry below gives a single T cell receptor beta chain sequence along with its context. The assay was immunoSEQ multiplex PCR, and TCRdb's table has in-frame clones only and misses some. This table has roughly 24,000 clones, 80% to 90% appearing once. This entry belongs to a study of T cell changes during pregnancy in multiple sclerosis. The CDR3 covers 12 residues. The ends were cut back, 4 bases at V and 8 bases at J, with 12 bases in the middle. CDR1 and CDR2 (germline): SGHDT, YYEEEE. The sequence was obtained from a female donor in good health, enrolled as a control in a pregnancy study. Here the sequenced sample was CD8+ T cells from peripheral blood mononuclear cells, taken in the first trimester of pregnancy. The chain employs TRBV5-6 and TRBJ1-1; D call uncertain. The CDR3 region is CASSLGSREAFF. The CDR3 nucleotides are TGTGCCAGCAGCCTCGGGTCGCGAGAAGCTTTCTTT.